Presented here are 21 T cell receptor beta chains from one specimen sequenced in a study of cytomegalovirus exposure and HLA in healthy donors. The PCR employed 60 Vbeta primers together with 13 Jbeta primers. TCRdb's copy holds only in-frame clones and misses some; the assay was immunoSEQ multiplex PCR. Counted here are 200,000 to 250,000 clones, more than 75% occurring once; the ten biggest clones make up around 1.2%. Sequenced material: PBMCs. The receptors were sampled from a human donor in good health.

This clone came up a few times. The gene calls are TRBV15 and TRBJ2-1; 9 positions agree with TRBD2. Trimming at V came to 5 bases and at J to 6 bases, leaving 5 bases not matched to a gene. Germline assignment: CDR1 LNHNV and CDR2 YYDKDF (reference sequence). The CDR3 has 14 residues. In DNA form, the CDR3 reads TGTGCCACCAGCGGTAGCGGGAGTAGCAATGAGCAGTTCTTC. This codes for CATSGSGSSNEQFF.

The CDR3 sequence is CASSMFEGTYEQYF. The CDR3 DNA is TGTGCCAGTAGTATGTTCGAGGGTACCTACGAGCAGTACTTC. J is TRBJ2-7 and V is TRBV19; D is perhaps TRBD2 (5 bases). The CDR3 runs 14 residues. Germline V CDR1 and CDR2: LNHDA, SQIVND (reference sequence). The V end lost 3 bases, the J end lost 2 bases, and 11 bases lay between the germline ends.

The chain uses TRBV5-1 and TRBJ1-1; D remains ambiguous. The CDR3 covers 13 residues. From germline, CDR1 is SGHRS and CDR2 YFSETQ. The V end was cut by 0 bases, the J end by 7 bases, with 10 bases between. In DNA form, the CDR3 reads TGCGCCAGCAGCTTGGATGGAGTCGGTGAAGCTTTCTTT. It specifies CASSLDGVGEAFF.

The V call is TRBV4-1, the J call TRBJ2-7; 13 bases fit TRBD2. This CDR3 has 16 amino acids. V was pared by 0 bases and J by 7 bases, with 6 bases of the junction left unmatched. Per the germline V gene, CDR1 is MGHRA and CDR2 is YSYEKL. CDR3 protein: CASSQEHETSGGEQYF. In DNA, the CDR3 is TGCGCCAGCAGCCAAGAACATGAGACTAGCGGGGGGGAGCAGTACTTC.

Comment on this clone: One end of the junction fails to match germline, which may point to a read error. The rearrangement joins TRBV7-7 to TRBJ2-4; 7 bases are a match to TRBD2. The CDR3 contains 17 residues. Germline V gives CDR1 SSHAT, CDR2 FNYEAQ (reference sequence). In nucleotides, the CDR3 is TGTGCTAGCAGCTTAACGGCTAGCGGTAAACTCTCCCAGGTTTGGTACTTC. Its translation is CASSLTASGKLSQVWYF.

This sequence joins TRBV6-5 and TRBJ2-1, with 9 bases matching TRBD2. CDR1 MNHEY and CDR2 SVGAGI come from the germline V gene. Trimming took 2 bases from V and 6 from J; bases not matched to a gene: 5. This CDR3 has 15 amino acids. CDR3: CASSYLPAGGNEQFF. In nucleotides, the CDR3 is TGTGCCAGCAGTTACCTCCCAGCGGGAGGCAATGAGCAGTTCTTC.

There are a few counts of this clone. The chain carries TRBV7-9 and TRBJ2-1; D is ambiguous. V dropped 4 bases and J dropped 0 bases, with 16 bases sitting between them. Germline assignment: CDR1 SEHNR and CDR2 FQNEAQ (reference sequence). There are 17 residues in the CDR3. The DNA of the CDR3 is TGTGCCAGCAGCTCCCCTAACTCCTTGAGCTCCTACAATGAGCAGTTCTTC. It codes for CASSSPNSLSSYNEQFF.

In its sample, this clone was seen once. This CDR3 reads CASSRYRGGYGYTF. The CDR3 DNA is TGTGCCAGCAGTCGGTACAGGGGAGGATATGGCTACACCTTC. V is TRBV28 and J is TRBJ1-2; 7 nucleotides match TRBD1. CDR1 is MDHEN and CDR2 is SYDVKM in the germline V gene. The CDR3 is 14 amino acids. V trimming: 5 bases; J trimming: 5 bases; junction bases outside the gene matches: 8.

This chain uses TRBV5-1 with TRBJ2-1, with D tentatively TRBD2 (6 bases). CDR3 length: 15 residues. In germline, CDR1 is SGHRS, CDR2 YFSETQ. V was cut by 4 bases and J by 0 bases, with 11 bases left in between. Written as DNA, the CDR3 is TGCGCCAGCAGCAGAACTAGCAGCTCCTACAATGAGCAGTTCTTC. It encodes CASSRTSSSYNEQFF.

The rearrangement joins TRBV28 to TRBJ2-3; weak D call: TRBD1 (6 bases). V was trimmed by 3 bases and J by 0 bases, leaving 10 bases between them. The germline V gene encodes CDR1 MDHEN and CDR2 SYDVKM. The CDR3 covers 15 residues. CDR3 coding DNA: TGTGCCAGCAGTTTCGACAGGCGGAGCACAGATACGCAGTATTTT. The encoded protein is CASSFDRRSTDTQYF.

In its sample, this clone was seen once. The chain uses TRBV29-1 and TRBJ2-1; TRBD2 might be the D (5 bases). Germline CDR1 SQVTM, CDR2 ANQGSEA. Trimming shortened V by 6 bases and J by 8 bases, and 17 bases separated the two germline ends. The CDR3 runs to 13 residues. For the CDR3, the DNA is TGCAGCGTCGTTGGTCGGGGATTCGATGAGCAGTTCTTC. This translates into CSVVGRGFDEQFF.

The chain recombines TRBV7-9 with TRBJ2-1, with D possibly matching TRBD2 (5 bases). Trimming removed 3 bases from V and 7 bases from J, with 16 bases in between. This CDR3 has 15 amino acids. CDR1 is SEHNR and CDR2 is FQNEAQ in the germline V gene (reference sequence). DNA for the CDR3: TGTGCCAGCAGCTTTAAAAGCCGGGATGGAAATGAGCAGTTCTTC. This translates into CASSFKSRDGNEQFF.

CDR3 sequence (DNA): TGTGCCAGCGGTAAAAGGCGGGAGGGCCTCTCCTACGAGCAGTACTTC. This gives the protein CASGKRREGLSYEQYF. This sequence joins TRBV2 and TRBJ2-7, with 9 bases that match TRBD2. The J segment lost 0 bases and the V segment lost 8 bases, leaving 11 bases of the junction unmatched. Germline assignment: CDR1 SNHLY and CDR2 FYNNEI. The CDR3 runs 16 residues. Full variable domain (missing parts from reference TRBV2 and TRBJ2-7): EPEVTQTPSHQVTQMGQEVILRCVPISNHLYFYWYRQILGQKVEFLVSFYNNEISEKSEIFDDQFSVERPDGSNFTLKIRSTKLEDSAMYFCASGKRREGLSYEQYFGPGTRLTVT.

This chain joins TRBV2 and TRBJ1-5; possibly TRBD1 for D (5 bases). This CDR3 has 15 amino acids. Deletions cut 4 bases from V and 4 bases from J, with 14 bases between. CDR1 SNHLY and CDR2 FYNNEI come from the germline V gene. CDR3 nucleotide sequence: TGTGCCAGCAGTGTAGCCCAGGGTACGAATCAGCCCCAGCATTTT. This encodes CASSVAQGTNQPQHF.

V usage is TRBV6-5 and J usage is TRBJ2-5, with a weak D call TRBD1 (6 bases). Germline V CDR1 and CDR2: MNHEY, SVGAGI. V lost 2 bases to trimming and J lost 0 bases, with 10 bases between them. This CDR3 region has 15 residues. The CDR3 DNA reads TGTGCCAGCAGTTACGGGGGCTCGGACCAAGAGACCCAGTACTTC. This gives the protein CASSYGGSDQETQYF.

The CDR3 is CAWSRGTDTQYF. The CDR3 nucleotides read TGTGCCTGGAGTAGGGGGACAGATACGCAGTATTTT. This chain connects TRBV30 to TRBJ2-3; D perhaps matches TRBD1 (6 bases). The V and J ends lost 2 bases and 3 bases respectively, with 6 bases between them. CDR3 length: 12 residues. CDR1 GTSNPN and CDR2 SVGIG come from the germline V gene (reference sequence).

This chain joins TRBV5-4 and TRBJ2-2; a possible D gene is TRBD1 (5 bases). V lost 5 bases, J lost 2 bases, and 16 bases lay in between. This CDR3 spans 16 amino acids. Germline assignment: CDR1 SGHNT and CDR2 YYREEE (reference sequence). The CDR3 sequence is CASRTASTGNTGELFF. The CDR3 bases are TGTGCCAGCAGAACCGCGTCAACAGGCAACACCGGGGAGCTGTTTTTT.

This clone has just one count. The gene calls are TRBV28 and TRBJ2-5; 7 bases fit TRBD1. CDR3 size: 14 residues. Per germline, CDR1 MDHEN and CDR2 SYDVKM. V lost 4 bases and J lost 4; bases outside the gene matches: 6. The CDR3 DNA is TGTGCCAGCAGTTCTGACAGGGTCCGAGAGACCCAGTACTTC. Its translation is CASSSDRVRETQYF.

The chain is built from TRBV29-1 and TRBJ2-3, with a possible D match to TRBD1 (6 bases). The CDR3 runs to 15 residues. Germline V gene data show CDR1 as SQVTM and CDR2 as ANQGSEA. Trimming removed 7 bases from V and 1 base from J, with 18 bases in between. Here the CDR3 reads CSARDNPVGTDTQYF. CDR3 sequence (DNA): TGCAGCGCCAGGGACAACCCCGTGGGCACAGATACGCAGTATTTT.

The gene calls are TRBV27 and TRBJ1-2, with D hard to call. V was shortened by 6 bases and J by 7 bases, with 15 bases between the two germline ends. The CDR3 is made up of 13 amino acids. Germline V gives CDR1 MNHEY, CDR2 SMNVEV (reference sequence). CDR3 sequence (DNA): TGTGCCAGCAGCTTAAAAGGTGGGCCTGGCTACACCTTC. Translated, it gives CASSLKGGPGYTF.

The V gene is TRBV7-3, the J gene TRBJ2-7; 7 bases map to TRBD2. This CDR3 spans 13 amino acids. The germline gives CDR1 SGHTA, CDR2 FQGTGA. V lost 1 base and J lost 6; bases outside the gene matches: 3. The CDR3 DNA reads as TGTGCCAGCAGCTTAAACGCGGGGGTCGAGCAGTACTTC. It is translated as CASSLNAGVEQYF.